One and the same sample provided the 20 T cell receptor beta chains below, sequenced in a study of T cell repertoires in cytomegalovirus infection. MiXCR was run by TCRdb on the reads, yielding one entry per CDR3 protein. The repertoire holds 350,000 to 500,000 distinct CDR3 sequences, with approximately 30% as singletons. Sequencing was performed on PBMCs. The source is a human donor in good health (CMV status not recorded). Some clones in this sample may be carry-over from other donors' samples.

Regarding this clonotype: It is likely a read error, because the conserved phenylalanine at the end of the CDR3 is missing. The chain uses TRBV7-2 and TRBJ2-3, with D perhaps TRBD1 (6 bases). The CDR3 contains 16 residues. Trimming took 10 bases from V and 2 from J, leaving 22 bases between them. Germline CDR1 is SGHTA and CDR2 is FQGNSA. CDR3 DNA sequence: TGTGCCATCAGTTTAGAGGGCTGGGGGCCCACAGATACGCAGTATGGT. Residues: CAISLEGWGPTDTQYG.

The table lists this clonotype with many counts. CDR3 amino acids: CASSYSAGSSSPLHF. The CDR3 DNA reads TGTGCCAGCAGTTACTCCGCAGGGAGTAGTTCACCCCTCCACTTT. The chain employs TRBV6-5 and TRBJ1-6; TRBD1 is a possible D gene (5 bases). Germline CDR1 reads MNHEY; CDR2 reads SVGAGI. V lost 0 bases and J 9 bases, leaving 12 bases between the germline ends. CDR3 length equals 15 residues.

This clonotype was counted ten times or more. The gene calls are TRBV7-6 and TRBJ2-7, with D possibly called TRBD1 or TRBD2 (7 bases each). The ends were cut back, 1 base at V and 4 bases at J, with 14 bases in the middle. Per germline, CDR1 SGHVS and CDR2 FNYEAQ. The CDR3 sequence is 15 residues long. The CDR3 coding sequence is TGTGCCAGCAGCTTAGGCCAGGGGGGGCAGTACGAGCAGTACTTC. Translation gives CASSLGQGGQYEQYF.

Regarding this clonotype: One end of the junction varies from germline; a read error may be responsible. The rearrangement links TRBV10-3 to TRBJ1-1; no definite D call. CDR1 is ENHRY, CDR2 SYGVKD, per germline. This CDR3 has 14 residues. CDR3 sequence: CALSESGLNTEAFF. The CDR3 bases are TGTGCCCTCAGTGAGTCCGGACTGAACACTGAAGCTTTCTTT.

V and J are TRBV7-9 and TRBJ2-7, with 8 bases fitting TRBD1. Germline CDR1 and CDR2: SEHNR and FQNEAQ (reference sequence). Trimming removed 5 bases from V and 6 bases from J; junction bases left unmatched: 6. This CDR3 has 13 residues. CDR3 DNA sequence: TGTGCCAGCAGCCCACAAACAGGGGGCGAGCAGTACTTC. It specifies CASSPQTGGEQYF.

This clonotype has a handful of counts. The rearrangement links TRBV12-3 or TRBV12-4 to TRBJ2-3; D is ambiguous. The CDR3 length is 13 residues. Trimming removed 3 bases at V and 6 bases at J, with 10 bases between. The CDR3, as DNA: TGTGCCAGCAGTTTTGGGTCAGTCGATACGCAGTATTTT. It yields the protein CASSFGSVDTQYF.

This clonotype showed up just a few times. V usage is TRBV6-2 or TRBV6-3 and J usage is TRBJ2-7, with 8 nucleotides matching TRBD1. The junction had 5 bases not matched to a gene; V was cut back by 1 base and J by 6 bases. The V gene's germline CDR1 is MNHEY and CDR2 SVGEGT. The CDR3 runs to 14 residues. The CDR3 DNA follows: TGTGCCAGCAGTTACTGGGCAGGGGGCGGCGAGCAGTACTTC. Translated, it gives CASSYWAGGGEQYF.

This clonotype was picked up a small number of times. An end of the junction does not agree with germline; a read error may underlie this. The chain recombines TRBV20-1 with TRBJ1-5; no reliable D call. Germline CDR1 reads DFQATT; CDR2 reads SNEGSKA (reference sequence). CDR3 length: 12 amino acids. The CDR3 region has the DNA TGCAGTTCTAGAGATCTCAGTCAGCCCCAGCATTTT. Its translation: CSSRDLSQPQHF.

This clonotype was seen a few times. The rearrangement links TRBV29-1 to TRBJ2-3; no definite D call. The CDR3 covers 14 residues. The V and J ends lost 5 bases and 2 bases respectively, with 14 bases between them. Germline lookup yields CDR1 SQVTM and CDR2 ANQGSEA. The CDR3, as DNA: TGCAGCGTTTTTCGGACGACATCCACAGATACGCAGTATTTT. It yields the protein CSVFRTTSTDTQYF.

The sample holds a few counts of this clonotype. The V gene is TRBV6-5, the J gene TRBJ2-3, with 10 bases identical to TRBD2. The CDR3 is 15 amino acids. Germline V gives CDR1 MNHEY, CDR2 SVGAGI. Germline trimming cut 6 bases from V and 2 bases from J; bases unmatched to any gene: 5. This chain's CDR3 is CASRVSGGLTDTQYF. The CDR3 DNA reads as TGTGCCAGCAGAGTTAGCGGGGGGCTCACAGATACGCAGTATTTT.

This clonotype was counted between two and nine times. V and J are TRBV6-2 or TRBV6-3 and TRBJ1-1; possible D gene TRBD1, 5 bases. From germline, CDR1 is MNHEY and CDR2 SVGEGT. This CDR3 has 13 residues. V lost 8 bases and J 8 bases, leaving 18 bases between the germline ends. The CDR3: CASRDHAYEEAFF. The DNA for the CDR3 is TGTGCCAGCCGGGACCACGCCTACGAAGAAGCTTTCTTT.

The rearrangement uses TRBV25-1 and TRBJ1-1; a weak D match, TRBD1 (5 bases). Trimming pared 5 bases from V and 6 bases from J, leaving 16 bases between. In germline, CDR1 is MGHDK, CDR2 SYGVNS. The CDR3 contains 14 residues. As DNA, the CDR3 is TGTGCCAGCAGTAGGGGTGTTGGATTAGCTGAAGCTTTCTTT. Translation: CASSRGVGLAEAFF.

With respect to this clonotype: In this CDR3 the conserved last residue, phenylalanine or tryptophan, is missing, so a read error is likely. The chain links TRBV6-6 to TRBJ1-3; unclear D gene. This CDR3 is built from 13 residues. Germline V lookup: CDR1 MNHNY, CDR2 SVGAGI (reference sequence). V gave up 2 bases and J gave up 4 bases, with 6 bases separating them. CDR3: CASSYTRGNTIYY. CDR3 in DNA: TGTGCCAGCAGTTACACACGGGGAAACACCATATATTAT.

This clonotype was observed a handful of times. The chain recombines TRBV28 with TRBJ2-1; a weak D match, TRBD2 (6 bases). Germline values: CDR1 MDHEN, CDR2 SYDVKM. This CDR3 is built from 14 residues. The V end was cut by 6 bases, the J end by 10 bases, with 19 bases between. The CDR3 region is CASRQPPGGYEQFF. The CDR3 bases are TGTGCCAGCAGGCAGCCCCCAGGAGGGTACGAGCAGTTCTTC.

This clonotype has just a few counts. The chain is built from TRBV19 and TRBJ2-5, with D hard to call. Germline lookup yields CDR1 LNHDA and CDR2 SQIVND (reference sequence). V was trimmed by 3 bases and J by 1 base, leaving 12 bases between them. The CDR3 covers 15 residues. The CDR3 loop reads CASSMLVRGQETQYF. The CDR3 nucleotides read TGTGCCAGTAGTATGCTGGTACGCGGCCAAGAGACCCAGTACTTC.

Concerning this clonotype: Since a much larger clone is just one base distant, this may be a read error. This rearrangement joins TRBV7-8 to TRBJ1-2, with D unresolved. This CDR3 has 14 amino acids. Germline lookup yields CDR1 SGHVS and CDR2 FQNEAQ. CDR3 residues: CSSSLAQINYGYTF. For the CDR3, the DNA is TGTTCCAGCAGCTTAGCGCAAATTAACTATGGCTACACCTTC. The full variable domain, in which reference TRBV7-8 and TRBJ1-2 provide the parts outside the CDR3, is GAGVSQSPRYKVAKRGQDVALRCDPISGHVSLFWYQQALGQGPEFLTYFQNEAQLDKSGLPSDRFFAERPEGSVSTLKIQRTQQEDSAVYLCSSSLAQINYGYTFGSGTRLTVV.

This clonotype was observed a few times. This sequence joins TRBV7-2 and TRBJ2-7; 12 nucleotides agree with TRBD2. The CDR3 consists of 15 residues. Germline values: CDR1 SGHTA, CDR2 FQGNSA. V lost 1 base and J lost 4; bases outside the gene matches: 2. CDR3: CASSLVGLAGYEQYF. For the CDR3, the DNA is TGTGCCAGCAGCTTAGTTGGACTAGCGGGGTACGAGCAGTACTTC.

This clonotype was seen at least ten times. The V and J genes are TRBV7-2 and TRBJ2-5; D is possibly TRBD1 or TRBD2 (5 bases each). CDR3 length: 14 amino acids. CDR1 is SGHTA and CDR2 is FQGNSA in the germline V gene. The V end lost 5 bases, the J end lost 3 bases, and 13 bases lay between the germline ends. The CDR3 spells CASSTYEGKETQYF. The DNA for the CDR3 is TGTGCCAGCAGCACCTACGAGGGGAAAGAGACCCAGTACTTC. The full variable domain, completed using reference TRBV7-2 and TRBJ2-5, is GAGVSQSPSNKVTEKGKDVELRCDPISGHTALYWYRQSLGQGLEFLIYFQGNSAPDKSGLPSDRFSAERTGGSVSTLTIQRTQQEDSAVYLCASSTYEGKETQYFGPGTRLLVL.

This clonotype was seen more than once but under ten times. The gene calls are TRBV7-6 and TRBJ1-4; 7 nucleotides match TRBD1. Trimming cost V 8 bases and J 3 bases; bases outside gene matches: 9. This CDR3 spans 15 amino acids. Looked up from germline, CDR1 is SGHVS and CDR2 is FNYEAQ. The CDR3 protein is CASRQGELANEKLFF. CDR3 DNA: TGTGCCAGCCGACAGGGTGAATTAGCTAATGAAAAACTGTTTTTT.

The CDR3 reads CASSPFGGTESQETQYF. The CDR3 nucleotides are TGTGCCAGCAGTCCCTTCGGGGGTACCGAGAGCCAAGAGACCCAGTACTTC. This chain joins TRBV6-9 and TRBJ2-5; D may be TRBD2 (6 bases). Germline values: CDR1 MNHGY, CDR2 SVAAGI. The V end was cut by 5 bases, the J end by 1 base, with 20 bases between. This CDR3 has 17 amino acids.